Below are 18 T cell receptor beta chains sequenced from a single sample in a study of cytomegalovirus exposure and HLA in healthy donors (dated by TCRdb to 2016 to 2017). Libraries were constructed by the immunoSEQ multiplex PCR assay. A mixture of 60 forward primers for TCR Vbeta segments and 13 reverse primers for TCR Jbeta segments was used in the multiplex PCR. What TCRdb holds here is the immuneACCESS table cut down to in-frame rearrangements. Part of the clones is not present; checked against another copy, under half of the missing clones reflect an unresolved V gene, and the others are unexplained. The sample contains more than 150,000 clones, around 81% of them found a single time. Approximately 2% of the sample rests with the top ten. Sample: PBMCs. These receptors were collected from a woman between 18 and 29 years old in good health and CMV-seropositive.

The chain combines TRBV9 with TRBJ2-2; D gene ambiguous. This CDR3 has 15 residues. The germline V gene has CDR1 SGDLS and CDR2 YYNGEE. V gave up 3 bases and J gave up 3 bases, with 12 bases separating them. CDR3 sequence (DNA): TGTGCCAGCAGCGATGAGGTCGGCGACACCGGGGAGCTGTTTTTT. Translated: CASSDEVGDTGELFF.

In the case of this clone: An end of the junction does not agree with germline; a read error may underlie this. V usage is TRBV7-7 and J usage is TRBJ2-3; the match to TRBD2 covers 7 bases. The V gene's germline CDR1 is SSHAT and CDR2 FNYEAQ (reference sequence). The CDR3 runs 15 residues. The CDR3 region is CASSAGGFSTDTQYF. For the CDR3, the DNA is TGTGCTAGCAGCGCCGGGGGGTTTAGCACAGATACGCAGTATTTT.

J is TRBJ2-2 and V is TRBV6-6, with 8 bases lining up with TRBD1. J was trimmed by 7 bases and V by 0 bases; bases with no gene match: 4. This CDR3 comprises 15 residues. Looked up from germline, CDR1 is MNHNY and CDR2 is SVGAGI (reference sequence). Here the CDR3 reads CASSYSTGVGGELFF. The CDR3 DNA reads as TGTGCCAGCAGTTACTCGACAGGGGTGGGCGGGGAGCTGTTTTTT.

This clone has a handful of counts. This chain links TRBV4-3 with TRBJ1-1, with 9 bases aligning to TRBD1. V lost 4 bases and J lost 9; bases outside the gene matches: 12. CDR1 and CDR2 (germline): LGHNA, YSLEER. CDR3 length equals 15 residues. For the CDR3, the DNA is TGCGCCAGCAGCCCCAGGACAGGGGAGCCACACAAAGCTTTCTTT. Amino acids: CASSPRTGEPHKAFF.

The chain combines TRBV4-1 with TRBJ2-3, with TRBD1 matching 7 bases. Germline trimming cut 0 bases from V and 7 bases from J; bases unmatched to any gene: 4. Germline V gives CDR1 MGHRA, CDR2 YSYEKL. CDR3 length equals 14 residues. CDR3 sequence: CASSQERGRNTQYF. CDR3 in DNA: TGCGCCAGCAGCCAAGAGAGGGGGCGCAATACGCAGTATTTT.

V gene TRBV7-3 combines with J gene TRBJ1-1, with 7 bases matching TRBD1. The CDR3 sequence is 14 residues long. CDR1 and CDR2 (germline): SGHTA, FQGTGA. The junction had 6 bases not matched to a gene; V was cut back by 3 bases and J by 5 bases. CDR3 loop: CASSFDRDRTEAFF. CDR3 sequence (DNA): TGTGCCAGCAGCTTTGACAGGGATCGGACTGAAGCTTTCTTT.

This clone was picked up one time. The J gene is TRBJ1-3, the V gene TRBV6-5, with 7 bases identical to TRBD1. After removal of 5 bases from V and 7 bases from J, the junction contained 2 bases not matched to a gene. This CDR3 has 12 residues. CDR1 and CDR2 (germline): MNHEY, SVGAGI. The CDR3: CASSPRGNTIYF. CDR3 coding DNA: TGTGCCAGCAGTCCCAGGGGGAACACCATATATTTT.

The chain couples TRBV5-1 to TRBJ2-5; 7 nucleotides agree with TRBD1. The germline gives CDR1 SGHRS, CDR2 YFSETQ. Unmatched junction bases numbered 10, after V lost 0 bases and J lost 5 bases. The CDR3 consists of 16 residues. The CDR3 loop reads CASSLGGTAWGETQYF. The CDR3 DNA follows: TGCGCCAGCAGCTTGGGAGGGACAGCCTGGGGGGAGACCCAGTACTTC. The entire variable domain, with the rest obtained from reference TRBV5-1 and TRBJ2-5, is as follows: KAGVTQTPRYLIKTRGQQVTLSCSPISGHRSVSWYQQTPGQGLQFLFEYFSETQRNKGNFPGRFSGRQFSNSRSEMNVSTLELGDSALYLCASSLGGTAWGETQYFGPGTRLLVL.

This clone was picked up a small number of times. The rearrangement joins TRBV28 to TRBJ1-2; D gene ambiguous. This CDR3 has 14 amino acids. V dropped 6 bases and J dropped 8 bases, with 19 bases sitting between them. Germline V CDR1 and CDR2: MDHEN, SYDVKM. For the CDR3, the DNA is TGTGCCAGCAGACCCCTTCCCCGAGTTCTCGGCTACACCTTC. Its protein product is CASRPLPRVLGYTF.

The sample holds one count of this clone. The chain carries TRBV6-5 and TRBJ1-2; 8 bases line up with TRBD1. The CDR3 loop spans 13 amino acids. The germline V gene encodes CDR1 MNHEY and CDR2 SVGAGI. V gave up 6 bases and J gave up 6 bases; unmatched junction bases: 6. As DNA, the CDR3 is TGTGCCAGCAGGGCTAGGACAGGGAATGGCTACACCTTC. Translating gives CASRARTGNGYTF.

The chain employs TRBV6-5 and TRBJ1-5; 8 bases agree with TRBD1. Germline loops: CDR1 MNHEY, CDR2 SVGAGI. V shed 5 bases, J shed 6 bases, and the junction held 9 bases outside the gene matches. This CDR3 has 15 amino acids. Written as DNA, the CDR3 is TGTGCCAGCAGTAAAGACAGGGGCTTGGGTCAGCCCCAGCATTTT. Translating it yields CASSKDRGLGQPQHF.

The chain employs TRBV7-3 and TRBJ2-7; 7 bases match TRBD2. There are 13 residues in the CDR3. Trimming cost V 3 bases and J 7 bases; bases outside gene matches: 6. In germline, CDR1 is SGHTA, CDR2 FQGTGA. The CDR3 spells CASSFGEGGEQYF. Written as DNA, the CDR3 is TGTGCCAGCAGCTTCGGGGAGGGAGGTGAGCAGTACTTC.

CDR3 in DNA: TGTGCCTGGAGTCTGGGAAACACCATATATTTT. This encodes CAWSLGNTIYF. The rearrangement joins TRBV30 to TRBJ1-3; no reliable D call. The ends were cut back, 2 bases at V and 4 bases at J, with 3 bases in the middle. This CDR3 comprises 11 residues. Per germline, CDR1 GTSNPN and CDR2 SVGIG (reference sequence).

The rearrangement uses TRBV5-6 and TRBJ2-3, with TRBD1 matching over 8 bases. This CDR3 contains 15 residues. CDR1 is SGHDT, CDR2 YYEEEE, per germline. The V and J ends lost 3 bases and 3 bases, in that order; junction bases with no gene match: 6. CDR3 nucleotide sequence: TGTGCCAGCAGCTCTGTAGGACAGGGAACAGATACGCAGTATTTT. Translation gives CASSSVGQGTDTQYF.

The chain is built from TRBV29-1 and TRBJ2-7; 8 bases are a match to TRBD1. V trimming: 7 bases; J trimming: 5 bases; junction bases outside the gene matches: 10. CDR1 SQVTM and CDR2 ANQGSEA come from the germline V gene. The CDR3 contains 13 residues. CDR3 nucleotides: TGCAGCGGATACGGGACAGGTAGCCACGAGCAGTACTTC. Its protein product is CSGYGTGSHEQYF.

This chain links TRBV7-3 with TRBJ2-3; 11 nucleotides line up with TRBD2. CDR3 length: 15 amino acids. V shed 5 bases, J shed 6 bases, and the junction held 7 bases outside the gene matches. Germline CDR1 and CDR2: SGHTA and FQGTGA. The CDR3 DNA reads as TGTGCCAGCAGCGTCGGACTAGCGGGCGGCGATACGCAGTATTTT. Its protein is CASSVGLAGGDTQYF.

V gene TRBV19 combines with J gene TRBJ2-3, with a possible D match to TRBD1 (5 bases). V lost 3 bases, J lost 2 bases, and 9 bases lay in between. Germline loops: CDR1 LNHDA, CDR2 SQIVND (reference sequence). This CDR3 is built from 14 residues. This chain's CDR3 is CASSMGHSTDTQYF. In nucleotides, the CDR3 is TGTGCCAGTAGTATGGGGCACTCCACAGATACGCAGTATTTT. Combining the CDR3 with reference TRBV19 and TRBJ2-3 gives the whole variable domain DGGITQSPKYLFRKEGQNVTLSCEQNLNHDAMYWYRQDPGQGLRLIYYSQIVNDFQKGDIAEGYSVSREKKESFPLTVTSAQKNPTAFYLCASSMGHSTDTQYFGPGTRLTVL.

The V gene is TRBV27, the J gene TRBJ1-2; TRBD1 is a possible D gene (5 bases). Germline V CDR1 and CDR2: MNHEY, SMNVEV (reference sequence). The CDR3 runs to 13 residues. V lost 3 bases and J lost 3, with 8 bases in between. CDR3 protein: CASSFSTDYGYTF. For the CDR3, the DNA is TGTGCCAGCAGTTTCTCGACAGACTATGGCTACACCTTC.